This T cell receptor beta chain emerged from a study of human T cells and chemical hapten exposure. Study as a whole: Alopecia areata, totalis or universalis affected patients who were mostly female. TCR yield per sample varied, mainly due to pooled library volumes.

Using its own MiXCR run on the RACE reads, TCRdb lists one record per CDR3 protein. The table shows roughly 380,000 distinct CDR3 sequences, with roughly 5.3% occurring only once. Germline V CDR1 and CDR2: DFQATT, SNEGSKA (reference sequence). The CDR3 runs to 15 residues. The V gene lost 1 base and the J gene lost 2 bases, with 12 bases spanning the gap. The time point is: pre-sensitization, week 0. Treatment noted: therapeutic diphenylcyclopropenone sensitization with weekly scalp DPC. There are many counts of this clonotype. Its antigen is not identified. Findings and caveats of the study: Counts of TCRs expanded at PT1 correlated positively with patch test score.

The chain links TRBV20-1 to TRBJ1-5; D gene ambiguous. This specimen was whole blood, taken in connection with sensitization to the hapten diphenylcyclopropenone (DPC). This clonotype originated in a woman in her 50s with alopecia areata. Some clones in this sample may be carry-over from other donors' samples. The chain's CDR3 is CSARVEQWGNQPQHF. In DNA, the CDR3 is TGCAGTGCTAGAGTAGAACAGTGGGGCAATCAGCCCCAGCATTTT.